The T cell receptor beta chain described here comes from a study of blood T cell repertoires in COVID-19. The overall study: From the United States, Italy and Spain came samples of acute and convalescent COVID-19.

As processed by the authors: Reference gene primer amplification yielded estimated nucleated cell counts. This table comes from immunoSEQ multiplex PCR, and its TCRdb copy is limited to in-frame clones, with some not included. Clonal size and the V and J genes are those of that table, whereas D and trimming came from the DNA. The sample has under 300,000 clones; about nine tenths are singletons. V lost 0 bases to trimming and J lost 4 bases, with 7 bases between them. Germline CDR1 and CDR2: LNHNV and YYDKDF (reference sequence). CDR3 size: 14 residues. The sequencing sample was made of peripheral blood. The chain recombines TRBV15 with TRBJ1-5, with TRBD1 as a possible D gene (6 bases). The sequence was obtained from a man aged 25-45 years who had recovered from COVID-19. The CDR3 region has the DNA TGTGCCACCAGCAGAGATAGGGGGAATCAGCCCCAGCATTTT. It specifies CATSRDRGNQPQHF.